The clone carrying this TCR beta chain has just a few counts. Its specificity is unknown. V gave up 3 bases and J gave up 4 bases; unmatched junction bases: 1. The V gene's germline CDR1 is SNHLY and CDR2 FYNNEI. The CDR3 totals 13 residues. Measured with immunoSEQ multiplex PCR; TCRdb has only the in-frame clones, and not every one. The repertoire consists of fewer than 250,000 clones, with around 90% occurring once and the leading ten covering 2%. The data are from a study of cytomegalovirus exposure and HLA in healthy donors. Study as a whole: A later analysis reported the 90 to 150 validation repertoires used the same platform as the approximately 660 first-cohort repertoires. Regarding the study as a whole: While the bulk of TCR sequences proved rare, some public TCRs turned up in many donors. Testing in vitro showed a few CMV-associated chains specific for CMV antigens.

The source of this sequence is a woman under 30 in good health and CMV-seropositive. The specimen sequenced was PBMCs. The rearrangement uses TRBV2 and TRBJ1-2; 8 nucleotides align to TRBD1. CDR3: CASSEGTGYGYTF. The CDR3 bases are TGTGCCAGCAGTGAGGGGACAGGCTATGGCTACACCTTC.